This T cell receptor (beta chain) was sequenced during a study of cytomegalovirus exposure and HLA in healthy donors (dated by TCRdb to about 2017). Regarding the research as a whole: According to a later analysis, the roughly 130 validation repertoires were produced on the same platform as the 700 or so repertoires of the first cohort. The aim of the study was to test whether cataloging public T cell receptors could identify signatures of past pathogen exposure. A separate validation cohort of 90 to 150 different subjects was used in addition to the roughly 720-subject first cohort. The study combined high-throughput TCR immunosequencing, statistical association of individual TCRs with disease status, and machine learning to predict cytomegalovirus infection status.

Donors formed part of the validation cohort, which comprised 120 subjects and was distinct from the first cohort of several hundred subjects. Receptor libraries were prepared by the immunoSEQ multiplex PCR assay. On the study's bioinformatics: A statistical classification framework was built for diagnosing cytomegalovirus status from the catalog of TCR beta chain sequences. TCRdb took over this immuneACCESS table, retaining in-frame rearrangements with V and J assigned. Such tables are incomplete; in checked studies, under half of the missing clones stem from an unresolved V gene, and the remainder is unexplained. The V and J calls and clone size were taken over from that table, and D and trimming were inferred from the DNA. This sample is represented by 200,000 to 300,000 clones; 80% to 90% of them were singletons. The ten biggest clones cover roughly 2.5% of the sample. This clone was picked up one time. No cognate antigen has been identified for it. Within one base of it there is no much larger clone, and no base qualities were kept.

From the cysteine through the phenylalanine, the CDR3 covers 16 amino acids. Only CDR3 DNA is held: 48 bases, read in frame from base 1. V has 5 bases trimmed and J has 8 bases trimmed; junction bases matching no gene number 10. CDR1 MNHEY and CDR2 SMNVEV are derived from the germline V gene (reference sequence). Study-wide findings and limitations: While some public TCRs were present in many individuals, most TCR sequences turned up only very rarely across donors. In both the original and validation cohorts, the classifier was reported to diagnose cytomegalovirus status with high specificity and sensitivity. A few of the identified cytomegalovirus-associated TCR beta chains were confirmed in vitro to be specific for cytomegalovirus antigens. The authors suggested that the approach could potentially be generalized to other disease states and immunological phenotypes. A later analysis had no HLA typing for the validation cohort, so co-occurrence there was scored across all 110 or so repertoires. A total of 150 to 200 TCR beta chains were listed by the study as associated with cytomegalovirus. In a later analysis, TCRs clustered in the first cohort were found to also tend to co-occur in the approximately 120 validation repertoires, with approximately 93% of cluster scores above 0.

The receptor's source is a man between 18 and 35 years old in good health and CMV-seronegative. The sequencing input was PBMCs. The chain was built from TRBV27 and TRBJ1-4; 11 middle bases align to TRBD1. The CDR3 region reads CASSEPDRGLEEKLFF. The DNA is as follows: TGTGCCAGCAGTGAACCGGACAGGGGGCTGGAGGAAAAACTGTTTTTT.